This paragraph reports one T cell receptor beta chain. V lost 0 bases and J lost 5, with 10 bases in between. Germline loops: CDR1 ENHRY, CDR2 SYGVKD. CDR3 length: 15 residues. Primers: 60 Vbeta forward and 13 Jbeta reverse. The repertoire was sequenced with immunoSEQ multiplex PCR; TCRdb's copy has only in-frame clones and lacks some. Among about 160,000 clones listed, 80% to 90% were seen once. The data are from a study of cytomegalovirus exposure and HLA in healthy donors. Source material: PBMCs. This TCR came from a man aged 45 to 65 in good health and CMV-seropositive. The chain links TRBV10-3 to TRBJ2-2, with a possible D match to TRBD1 (5 bases). For the CDR3, the DNA is TGTGCCATCAGTGAGTCCCAGGGCGGAACCGGGGAGCTGTTTTTT. Encoded protein: CAISESQGGTGELFF.